This T cell receptor (beta chain) was sequenced in a study of OX40 agonist ivuxolimab in advanced cancers. Study-wide context: Cancers in dose escalation were hepatocellular, melanoma, renal cell and head and neck.

With 2 bases removed from V and 3 bases from J, the gap between germline ends came to 15 bases. This CDR3 contains 16 residues. Germline assignment: CDR1 SGHVS and CDR2 FQNEAQ. The data were produced by immunoSEQ multiplex PCR, yet TCRdb's version contains in-frame clones alone and is incomplete. In the table there are tens of thousands of clones, under 85% of which are singletons. The TCR originated in an adult with an advanced solid tumor such as melanoma, head and neck, liver or kidney cancer. The V and J genes are TRBV7-8 and TRBJ2-3; a possible D gene is TRBD2 (6 bases). The specimen comprised CD4+ or CD8+ T cells sorted from blood, sampled in a trial of the OX40 agonist ivuxolimab. The CDR3 nucleotides read TGTGCCAGCAGCTTAAGTTATGCGGGAAGGACAGATACGCAGTATTTT. The encoded protein is CASSLSYAGRTDTQYF.